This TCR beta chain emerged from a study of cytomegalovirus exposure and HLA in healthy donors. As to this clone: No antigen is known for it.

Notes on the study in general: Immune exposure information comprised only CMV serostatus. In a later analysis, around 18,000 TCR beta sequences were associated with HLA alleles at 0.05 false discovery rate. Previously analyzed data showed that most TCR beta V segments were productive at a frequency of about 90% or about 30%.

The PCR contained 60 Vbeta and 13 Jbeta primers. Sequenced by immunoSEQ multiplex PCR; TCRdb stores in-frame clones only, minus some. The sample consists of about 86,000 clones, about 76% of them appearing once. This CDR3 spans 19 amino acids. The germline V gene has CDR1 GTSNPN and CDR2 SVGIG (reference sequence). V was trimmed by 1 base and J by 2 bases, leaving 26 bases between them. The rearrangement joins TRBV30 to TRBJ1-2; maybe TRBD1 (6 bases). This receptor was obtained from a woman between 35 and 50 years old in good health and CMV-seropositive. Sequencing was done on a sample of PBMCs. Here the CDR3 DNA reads TGTGCCTGGAGTGACCCCAGGGGACTAGCGAGAGACCGAAACTATGGCTACACCTTC. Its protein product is CAWSDPRGLARDRNYGYTF.